This record concerns one TCR beta chain sequence. Its antigen is undetermined. V lost 0 bases and J 2 bases, leaving 11 bases between the germline ends. Looked up from germline, CDR1 is SGDLS and CDR2 is YYNGEE. CDR3 length equals 15 residues. This entry is derived from a study of response to subunit inactivated influenza vaccine. Whole-study results and caveats: The authors suggested that every seasonal influenza vaccination recruits few new T cells.

TCRdb ran MiXCR on the RT-PCR reads and lists one entry per CDR3 protein. In the table there are just over 300,000 distinct CDR3 sequences, approximately 23% of which are singletons. The chain is built from TRBV9 and TRBJ1-1, with D maybe TRBD1 (5 bases). The clonotype was recovered from a man between 50 and 75 years old who received an inactivated influenza vaccine. The sample consisted of PBMCs from blood, taken less than 22 months after vaccination. The CDR3 sequence: CASSVGGGRNTEAFF. The CDR3 nucleotides read TGTGCCAGCAGCGTAGGCGGGGGTCGAAACACTGAAGCTTTCTTT. The full variable domain, with the rest looked up from reference TRBV9 and TRBJ1-1, is DSGVTQTPKHLITATGQRVTLRCSPRSGDLSVYWYQQSLDQGLQFLIQYYNGEERAKGNILERFSAQQFPDLHSELNLSSLELGDSALYFCASSVGGGRNTEAFFGQGTRLTVV.